Listed here is a single TCR beta chain. Germline V CDR1 and CDR2: MNHEY, SVGEGT. CDR3 length equals 20 residues. The V and J ends lost 0 bases and 4 bases respectively, with 28 bases between them. The sample originates from a study of T cell responses to AZD1222 COVID-19 vaccine. Recipients boosted at about 4 weeks or about 12 weeks are pooled. The protocol was immunoSEQ multiplex PCR, while the TCRdb copy is restricted to in-frame clones and leaves out a portion. Here the sample spans about 93,000 clones, around 89% being singletons. The source material was peripheral blood, sampled 28 days after the second AZD1222 dose. V and J are TRBV6-2 or TRBV6-3 and TRBJ2-7; perhaps TRBD1 as D (5 bases). The sequence came from an adult who received the AZD1222 COVID-19 vaccine. The CDR3 reads CASSYSGFPNPGQLFYEQYF. CDR3 in DNA: TGTGCCAGCAGTTACTCTGGCTTCCCCAACCCAGGGCAACTCTTTTACGAGCAGTACTTC.